These 28 T cell receptor beta chains were all obtained from the same sample, sequenced in a study of blood T cell repertoires in COVID-19. TCRdb's table, derived via immunoSEQ multiplex PCR, lists solely in-frame clones and lacks some. Among hundreds of thousands of clones listed, 70% to 90% were seen once. Sequencing was performed on peripheral blood. The receptor source for this set is a man between 70 and 80 years old with acute or convalescent COVID-19.

Comment on this clone: The same CDR3 also results from other DNA sequences found in this sample. The V and J genes are TRBV7-2 and TRBJ2-1; TRBD1 might be the D (6 bases). The CDR3 runs to 15 residues. Germline lookup yields CDR1 SGHTA and CDR2 FQGNSA. The germline V and J ends were trimmed by 5 bases and 4 bases, with 15 bases remaining between them. DNA for the CDR3: TGTGCCAGCAGCCCGGGCAGGGGTTCGTACAATGAGCAGTTCTTC. It encodes CASSPGRGSYNEQFF.

The chain links TRBV7-8 to TRBJ2-5; 10 bases map to TRBD2. Trimming took 4 bases from V and 1 from J; bases not matched to a gene: 12. Germline CDR1 reads SGHVS; CDR2 reads FQNEAQ. CDR3 length: 18 residues. The CDR3 here is CASSSRLRLAGFQETQYF. DNA of the CDR3: TGTGCCAGCAGCTCCCGTTTAAGACTAGCGGGTTTCCAAGAGACCCAGTACTTC.

The chain carries TRBV7-5 and TRBJ2-5; TRBD2 is taken as the D call from the table, unchecked against the DNA. TRBV7-5 corresponds to a pseudogene. The CDR3 length is 19 residues. The CDR3 sequence is CVRSINPGLAGEHQETQYF. CDR3 in DNA: TGTGTCAGAAGCATCAACCCGGGACTAGCGGGGGAGCACCAAGAGACCCAGTACTTC.

The V and J genes are TRBV28 and TRBJ1-1, with 11 positions matching TRBD1. V gave up 5 bases and J gave up 0 bases; unmatched junction bases: 2. The CDR3 contains 15 residues. Germline V gene data show CDR1 as MDHEN and CDR2 as SYDVKM. CDR3 region: CASSGQGALNTEAFF. As DNA, the CDR3 is TGTGCCAGCAGTGGACAGGGGGCATTGAACACTGAAGCTTTCTTT.

This clone has just a few counts. The rearrangement links TRBV7-8 to TRBJ2-2, with 7 bases identical to TRBD1. The length of the CDR3 is 14 residues. Germline CDR1 SGHVS, CDR2 FQNEAQ. The V and J ends lost 2 bases and 7 bases, in that order; junction bases with no gene match: 4. The CDR3 spells CASSLLDRDGELFF. The CDR3 DNA reads TGTGCCAGCAGCTTACTTGACAGGGACGGGGAGCTGTTTTTT.

The J gene is TRBJ1-2, the V gene TRBV28, with D possibly being TRBD1 (6 bases). The CDR3 extends over 13 amino acids. Trimming removed 10 bases from V and 0 bases from J, with 12 bases in between. Germline V gene sequence: CDR1 MDHEN, CDR2 SYDVKM. The CDR3 region is CATPGAANYGYTF. The CDR3 nucleotides read TGTGCCACCCCAGGGGCAGCTAACTATGGCTACACCTTC.

The chain has TRBV28 and TRBJ1-6, with a tentative D call TRBD1 (5 bases). With 6 bases removed from V and 5 bases from J, the gap between germline ends came to 14 bases. CDR1 and CDR2 from the germline V gene are MDHEN and SYDVKM. This CDR3 is 15 amino acids long. CDR3 loop: CASRSQGSNNSPLHF. The CDR3, as DNA: TGTGCCAGCAGATCTCAGGGATCCAATAATTCACCCCTCCACTTT.

The chain is built from TRBV6-5 and TRBJ1-5, with D possibly TRBD1 on 5 matching bases. This CDR3 spans 14 amino acids. Germline V gives CDR1 MNHEY, CDR2 SVGAGI. The V and J ends lost 0 bases and 2 bases respectively, with 5 bases between them. CDR3 sequence: CASSYSRGNQPQHF. The CDR3 nucleotides are TGTGCCAGCAGTTACTCCAGGGGCAATCAGCCCCAGCATTTT.

The CDR3 is CASSPRERLTDTQYF. The CDR3 DNA follows: TGTGCCAGCTCCCCCCGGGAGAGACTCACAGATACGCAGTATTTT. The genes are TRBV18 and TRBJ2-3; perhaps TRBD2 as D (6 bases). This CDR3 has 15 residues. V lost 6 bases and J 2 bases, leaving 15 bases between the germline ends. Germline lookup yields CDR1 KGHSH and CDR2 LQKENI.

In DNA, the CDR3 is TGTGCCAGCAAGGGGGCAGGTGGCTCTGGAAACACCATATATTTT. It is translated as CASKGAGGSGNTIYF. The V and J genes are TRBV6-6 and TRBJ1-3, with 7 bases aligning to TRBD1. Germline CDR1 is MNHNY and CDR2 is SVGAGI (reference sequence). CDR3 length equals 15 residues. The V segment lost 7 bases and the J segment 0 bases; nucleotides outside the gene matches: 6.

The chain links TRBV20-1 to TRBJ1-5, with 7 bases that match TRBD1. V was clipped by 3 bases and J by 2 bases; unmatched bases: 7. Germline CDR1 reads DFQATT; CDR2 reads SNEGSKA (reference sequence). This CDR3 is 15 amino acids long. The CDR3: CSASDGTAGNQPQHF. DNA for the CDR3: TGCAGTGCTAGTGACGGGACAGCGGGCAATCAGCCCCAGCATTTT.

The rearrangement uses TRBV7-2 and TRBJ2-1; possible D gene TRBD2, 7 bases. This CDR3 region has 16 residues. Trimming pared 6 bases from V and 0 bases from J, leaving 15 bases between. Germline V gives CDR1 SGHTA, CDR2 FQGNSA. The DNA for the CDR3 is TGTGCCAGCAGGACCGGCGGGGGCAGCTCCTACAATGAGCAGTTCTTC. Its translation: CASRTGGGSSYNEQFF.

J is TRBJ2-1 and V is TRBV19; 14 bases line up with TRBD2. The J segment lost 5 bases and the V segment lost 3 bases, leaving 9 bases of the junction unmatched. Looked up from germline, CDR1 is LNHDA and CDR2 is SQIVND (reference sequence). The CDR3 loop spans 18 amino acids. The CDR3 nucleotides read TGTGCCAGTAGTATGGGGACTAGCGGGAGAAGGAGGCACAATGAGCAGTTCTTC. Amino acids: CASSMGTSGRRRHNEQFF.

This chain uses TRBV3-1 (or the pseudogene TRBV3-2) with TRBJ1-1; 9 nucleotides align to TRBD1. V trimming: 3 bases; J trimming: 5 bases; junction bases outside the gene matches: 10. The length of the CDR3 is 16 residues. CDR1 is LGHDT, CDR2 YNNKEL, per germline (reference sequence). The CDR3 DNA follows: TGTGCCAGCAGCCAGCCAATTGGGACAGGGACGACTGAAGCTTTCTTT. It translates to CASSQPIGTGTTEAFF.

V usage is TRBV18 and J usage is TRBJ2-7; 9 positions match TRBD2. CDR1 and CDR2 (germline): KGHSH, LQKENI. The CDR3 has 15 amino acids. J was trimmed by 2 bases and V by 3 bases; bases with no gene match: 5. Here the CDR3 reads CASSPAGGDTYEQYF. Written as DNA, the CDR3 is TGTGCCAGCTCACCGGCGGGGGGGGATACCTACGAGCAGTACTTC.

The V and J genes are TRBV19 and TRBJ1-1; 7 nucleotides match TRBD1. The CDR3 has 14 amino acids. Germline-derived CDR1 and CDR2 are LNHDA and SQIVND (reference sequence). Trimming took 4 bases from V and 1 from J; bases not matched to a gene: 3. The CDR3 protein is CASSRDSPNTEAFF. For the CDR3, the DNA is TGTGCCAGTAGTAGGGACAGCCCGAACACTGAAGCTTTCTTT.

J is TRBJ1-5 and V is TRBV5-5; 9 nucleotides line up with TRBD1. The J segment lost 6 bases and the V segment lost 0 bases, leaving 4 bases of the junction unmatched. Germline CDR1 is SGHKS and CDR2 is YYEKEE (reference sequence). The CDR3 is 15 amino acids. The CDR3 reads CASSLGGQGGQPQHF. CDR3 coding DNA: TGTGCCAGCAGCTTGGGGGGACAGGGCGGTCAGCCCCAGCATTTT.

The V and J genes are TRBV18 and TRBJ2-1, with TRBD2 matching 7 bases. V dropped 3 bases and J dropped 3; count of bases not matched to a gene: 8. Germline V gives CDR1 KGHSH, CDR2 LQKENI. There are 16 residues in the CDR3. In nucleotides, the CDR3 is TGTGCCAGCTCACCTCCCTCGCGGGGGATCTACAATGAGCAGTTCTTC. This codes for CASSPPSRGIYNEQFF.

The chain recombines TRBV5-8 with TRBJ2-1; D call uncertain. Looked up from germline, CDR1 is SGHTS and CDR2 is YDEGEE. CDR3 size: 13 residues. Trimming cost V 0 bases and J 4 bases, with 5 bases left between them. The CDR3 DNA reads as TGTGCCAGCAGCTTGGGGCCTTACAATGAGCAGTTCTTC. Translating gives CASSLGPYNEQFF.

This clone was observed a few times. The chain links TRBV30 to TRBJ1-3; D is uncertain. The CDR3 runs to 13 residues. V shed 0 bases and J shed 2 bases, with 5 bases lying between them. In germline, CDR1 is GTSNPN, CDR2 SVGIG (reference sequence). The CDR3 spells CAWSVGPGNTIYF. The CDR3 nucleotides read TGTGCCTGGAGTGTTGGGCCTGGAAACACCATATATTTT. The whole variable domain, remainder taken from reference TRBV30 and TRBJ1-3, is SQTIHQWPATLVQPVGSPLSLECTVEGTSNPNLYWYRQAAGRGLQLLFYSVGIGQISSEVPQNLSASRPQDRQFILSSKKLLLSDSGFYLCAWSVGPGNTIYFGEGSWLTVV.

V gene TRBV4-1 combines with J gene TRBJ2-6, with D unclear. Trimming took 3 bases from V and 0 from J, leaving 6 bases between them. The CDR3 is 15 residues long. Germline V gene sequence: CDR1 MGHRA, CDR2 YSYEKL. CDR3 in amino acids: CASSQADSGANVLTF. The CDR3, as DNA: TGCGCCAGCAGCCAGGCTGACTCTGGGGCCAACGTCCTGACTTTC.

The genes are TRBV12-3 or TRBV12-4 and TRBJ2-7, with TRBD1 matching 7 bases. The CDR3 covers 13 residues. V lost 7 bases and J lost 1; bases outside the gene matches: 4. The CDR3 DNA reads TGTGCCAGCACATACAGGGGATCCTACGAGCAGTACTTC. Translated, it gives CASTYRGSYEQYF.

The chain is built from TRBV7-8 and TRBJ2-1, with D maybe TRBD1 (5 bases). The germline V gene has CDR1 SGHVS and CDR2 FQNEAQ. V lost 2 bases, J lost 8 bases, and 10 bases lay in between. This CDR3 is built from 13 residues. CDR3 region: CASSLSGSDEQFF. The CDR3 DNA is TGTGCCAGCAGCTTATCAGGGTCGGATGAGCAGTTCTTC. The full variable domain, completed using reference TRBV7-8 and TRBJ2-1, is GAGVSQSPRYKVAKRGQDVALRCDPISGHVSLFWYQQALGQGPEFLTYFQNEAQLDKSGLPSDRFFAERPEGSVSTLKIQRTQQEDSAVYLCASSLSGSDEQFFGPGTRLTVL.

V is TRBV4-2 and J is TRBJ2-3, with 12 positions matching TRBD2. From germline, CDR1 is LGHNA and CDR2 YNFKEQ. The V segment lost 0 bases and the J segment 5 bases; nucleotides outside the gene matches: 6. This CDR3 contains 17 residues. CDR3 loop: CASSQDLAGGSGDTQYF. DNA for the CDR3: TGTGCCAGCAGCCAAGATCTAGCGGGAGGGAGTGGAGATACGCAGTATTTT.

The V call is TRBV28, the J call TRBJ1-5, with D hard to call. Germline V gene data show CDR1 as MDHEN and CDR2 as SYDVKM. The CDR3 has 16 residues. V shed 1 base and J shed 0 bases, with 10 bases lying between them. The CDR3 region has the DNA TGTGCCAGCAGTTTATCCAGGTGGTCTAGCAATCAGCCCCAGCATTTT. Translation gives CASSLSRWSSNQPQHF. Based on the CDR3 plus reference TRBV28 and TRBJ1-5, the full variable domain is DVKVTQSSRYLVKRTGEKVFLECVQDMDHENMFWYRQDPGLGLRLIYFSYDVKMKEKGDIPEGYSVSREKKERFSLILESASTNQTSMYLCASSLSRWSSNQPQHFGDGTRLSIL.

The chain combines TRBV23-1 with TRBJ2-2, with D tentatively TRBD2 (7 bases). TRBV23-1 is an ORF, with its function uncertain. V dropped 11 bases and J dropped 5 bases, with 21 bases sitting between them. This CDR3 is 15 amino acids long. The CDR3 loop is CARGVEGEGTGELFF. The CDR3 region has the DNA TGCGCCCGCGGGGTGGAGGGGGAGGGGACCGGGGAGCTGTTTTTT.

This clone was seen a single time. This sequence joins TRBV19 and TRBJ2-2; D is possibly TRBD2 (5 bases). V lost 2 bases and J lost 1, with 8 bases in between. CDR1 is LNHDA and CDR2 is SQIVND in the germline V gene (reference sequence). This CDR3 is 15 amino acids long. In nucleotides, the CDR3 is TGTGCCAGTAGTATAAGGGCGGGGAACACCGGGGAGCTGTTTTTT. This gives the protein CASSIRAGNTGELFF. The variable domain in full, with the rest retrieved from reference TRBV19 and TRBJ2-2, is DGGITQSPKYLFRKEGQNVTLSCEQNLNHDAMYWYRQDPGQGLRLIYYSQIVNDFQKGDIAEGYSVSREKKESFPLTVTSAQKNPTAFYLCASSIRAGNTGELFFGEGSRLTVL.

The J gene is TRBJ1-1, the V gene TRBV6-1, with 9 bases aligning to TRBD1. The CDR3 covers 13 residues. The V gene's germline CDR1 is MNHNS and CDR2 SASEGT. V gave up 6 bases and J gave up 7 bases; unmatched junction bases: 6. The CDR3 nucleotides are TGTGCCAGCAGGGGACAGGGTTTTGGTGAAGCTTTCTTT. This encodes CASRGQGFGEAFF.